What follows are 4 T cell receptor beta chains derived from one specimen sequenced in a study of blood T cell repertoires in COVID-19. Produced via immunoSEQ multiplex PCR; TCRdb's table is partial and in-frame only. The data hold about 28,000 clones, with more than 70% observed a single time. Sequenced: peripheral blood. All receptors derive from a human donor in a cohort sampled during active COVID-19.

CDR3 sequence: CASSLGTTGTEAFF. CDR3 bases: TGTGCCAGCAGCTTAGGGACTACGGGGACTGAAGCTTTCTTT. The rearrangement links TRBV7-2 to TRBJ1-1, with D unresolved. The V gene's germline CDR1 is SGHTA and CDR2 FQGNSA. The CDR3 covers 14 residues. V lost 1 base and J lost 5, with 11 bases in between.

This clone is a singleton in its sample. V is TRBV6-5 and J is TRBJ2-1; 8 nucleotides agree with TRBD1. This CDR3 region has 12 residues. The junction had 2 bases not matched to a gene; V was cut back by 7 bases and J by 6 bases. Germline V CDR1 and CDR2: MNHEY, SVGAGI. In DNA form, the CDR3 reads TGTGCCAGCAACACAGGGGGCAATGAGCAGTTCTTC. Amino acids: CASNTGGNEQFF.

The chain employs TRBV4-2 and TRBJ1-2, with 7 bases that match TRBD1. V dropped 3 bases and J dropped 3; count of bases not matched to a gene: 7. The CDR3 is made up of 15 amino acids. Germline V CDR1 and CDR2: LGHNA, YNFKEQ. The CDR3, as DNA: TGTGCCAGCAGCCAGGGGACAGTAGGAGACTATGGCTACACCTTC. Amino acid sequence: CASSQGTVGDYGYTF.

This chain uses TRBV11-1 with TRBJ2-1; 7 bases map to TRBD2. Per germline, CDR1 SGHAT and CDR2 FQDESV (reference sequence). CDR3 length: 14 amino acids. V was clipped by 5 bases and J by 4 bases; unmatched bases: 5. CDR3 in amino acids: CASSIPGLYNEQFF. The CDR3 region has the DNA TGTGCCAGCAGCATACCGGGACTATACAATGAGCAGTTCTTC.